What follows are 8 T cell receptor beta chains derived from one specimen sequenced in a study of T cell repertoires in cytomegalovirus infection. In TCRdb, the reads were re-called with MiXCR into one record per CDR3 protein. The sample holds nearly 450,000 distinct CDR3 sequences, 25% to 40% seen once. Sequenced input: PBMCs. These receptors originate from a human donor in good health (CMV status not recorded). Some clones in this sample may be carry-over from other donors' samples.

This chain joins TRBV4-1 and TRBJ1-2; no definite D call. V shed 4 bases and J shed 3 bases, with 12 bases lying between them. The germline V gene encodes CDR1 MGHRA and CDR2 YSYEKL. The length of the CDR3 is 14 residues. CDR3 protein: CASSPEPGDYGYTF. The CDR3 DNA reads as TGCGCCAGCAGCCCAGAGCCTGGGGACTATGGCTACACCTTC.

CDR3 coding DNA: TGCGCCAGCAGCCACAGGGAGACTAATGAAAAACTGTTTTTT. Its protein is CASSHRETNEKLFF. The V and J genes are TRBV4-1 and TRBJ1-4, with a weak D call TRBD1 (5 bases). V shed 3 bases and J shed 2 bases, with 7 bases lying between them. This CDR3 region has 14 residues. Germline loops: CDR1 MGHRA, CDR2 YSYEKL.

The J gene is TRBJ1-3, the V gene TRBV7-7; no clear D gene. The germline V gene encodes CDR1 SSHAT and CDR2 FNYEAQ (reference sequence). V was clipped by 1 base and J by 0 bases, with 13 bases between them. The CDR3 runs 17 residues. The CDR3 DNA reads TGTGCCAGCAGCTTAGATGTGGGTCAGCTCTCTGGAAACACCATATATTTT. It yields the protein CASSLDVGQLSGNTIYF.

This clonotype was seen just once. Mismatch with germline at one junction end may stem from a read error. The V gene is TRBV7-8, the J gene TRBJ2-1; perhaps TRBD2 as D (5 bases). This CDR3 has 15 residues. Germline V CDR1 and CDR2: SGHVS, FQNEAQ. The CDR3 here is CASILEGGPYNEQFF. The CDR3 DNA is TGTGCCAGCATCTTAGAGGGCGGTCCCTACAATGAGCAGTTCTTC.

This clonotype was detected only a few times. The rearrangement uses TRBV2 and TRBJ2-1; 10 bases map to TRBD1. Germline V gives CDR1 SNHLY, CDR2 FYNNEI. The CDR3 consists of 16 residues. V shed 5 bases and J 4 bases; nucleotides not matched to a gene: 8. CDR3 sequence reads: CASSLWGQGIYNEQFF. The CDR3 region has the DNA TGTGCCAGCAGTCTCTGGGGACAGGGGATATACAATGAGCAGTTCTTC.

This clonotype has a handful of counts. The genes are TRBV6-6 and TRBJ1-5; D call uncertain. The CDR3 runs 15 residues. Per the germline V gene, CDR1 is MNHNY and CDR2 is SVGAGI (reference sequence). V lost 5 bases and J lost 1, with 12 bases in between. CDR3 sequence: CASSVGSLSNQPQHF. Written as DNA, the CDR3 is TGTGCCAGCAGTGTGGGCAGCTTAAGCAATCAGCCCCAGCATTTT.

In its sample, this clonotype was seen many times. CDR3 in DNA: TGTGCCAGCAGCTTCAGGGGGCTGGGGAATTCACCCCTCCACTTT. Translation gives CASSFRGLGNSPLHF. The V gene is TRBV7-9, the J gene TRBJ1-6, with TRBD1 matching over 8 bases. V shed 3 bases, J shed 7 bases, and the junction held 5 bases outside the gene matches. Germline values: CDR1 SEHNR, CDR2 FQNEAQ (reference sequence). The CDR3 has 15 residues.

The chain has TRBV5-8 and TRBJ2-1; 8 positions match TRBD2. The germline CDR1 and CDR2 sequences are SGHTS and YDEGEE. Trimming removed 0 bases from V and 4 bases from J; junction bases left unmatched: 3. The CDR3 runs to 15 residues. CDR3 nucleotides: TGTGCCAGCAGCTTGGGACTAGCGCTTTACAATGAGCAGTTCTTC. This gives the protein CASSLGLALYNEQFF.